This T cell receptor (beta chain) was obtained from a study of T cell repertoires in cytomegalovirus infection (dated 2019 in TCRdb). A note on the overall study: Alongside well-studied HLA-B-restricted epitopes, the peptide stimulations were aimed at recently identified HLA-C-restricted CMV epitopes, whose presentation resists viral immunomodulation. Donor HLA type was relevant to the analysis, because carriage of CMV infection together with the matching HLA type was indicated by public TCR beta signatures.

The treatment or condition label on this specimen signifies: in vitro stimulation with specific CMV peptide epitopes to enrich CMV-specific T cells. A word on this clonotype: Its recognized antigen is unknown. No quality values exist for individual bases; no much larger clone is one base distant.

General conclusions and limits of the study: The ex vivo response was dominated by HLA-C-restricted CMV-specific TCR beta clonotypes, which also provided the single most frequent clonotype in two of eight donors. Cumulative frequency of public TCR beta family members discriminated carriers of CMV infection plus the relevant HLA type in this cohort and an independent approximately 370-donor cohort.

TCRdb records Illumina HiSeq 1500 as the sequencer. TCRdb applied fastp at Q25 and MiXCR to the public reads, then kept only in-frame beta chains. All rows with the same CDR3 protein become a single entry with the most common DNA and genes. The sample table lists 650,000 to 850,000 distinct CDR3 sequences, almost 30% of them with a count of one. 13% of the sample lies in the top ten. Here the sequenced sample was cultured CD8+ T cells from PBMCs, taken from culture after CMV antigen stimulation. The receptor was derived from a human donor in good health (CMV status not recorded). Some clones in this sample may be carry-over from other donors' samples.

The DNA sequence reads TGTGCCAGCAGTGGGAAGGGAGGCAAAAACATTCAGTACTTC. This translates into CASSGKGGKNIQYF. Recombination linked TRBV2 to TRBJ2-4; a weak D assignment points to TRBD2 (6 bases agree). The CDR3 starts with the cysteine, ends with the phenylalanine, and has 14 residues. Here the CDR3 DNA is all that survives: 42 bases in frame from base 1. Between the V and J ends, shortened by 4 bases and 3 bases respectively, the junction contains 10 bases. The germline V gene provides CDR1 SNHLY and CDR2 FYNNEI.